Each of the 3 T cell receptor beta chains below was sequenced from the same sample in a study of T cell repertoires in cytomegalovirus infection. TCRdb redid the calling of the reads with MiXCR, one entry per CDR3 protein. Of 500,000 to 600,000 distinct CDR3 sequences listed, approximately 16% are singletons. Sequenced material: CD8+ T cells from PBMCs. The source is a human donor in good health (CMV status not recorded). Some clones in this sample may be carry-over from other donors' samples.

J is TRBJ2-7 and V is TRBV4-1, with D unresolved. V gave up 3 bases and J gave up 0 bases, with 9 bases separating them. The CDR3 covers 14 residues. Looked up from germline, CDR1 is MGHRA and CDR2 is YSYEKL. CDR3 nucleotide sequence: TGCGCCAGCAGCCATCCCGGCGGCTCCTACGAGCAGTACTTC. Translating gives CASSHPGGSYEQYF.

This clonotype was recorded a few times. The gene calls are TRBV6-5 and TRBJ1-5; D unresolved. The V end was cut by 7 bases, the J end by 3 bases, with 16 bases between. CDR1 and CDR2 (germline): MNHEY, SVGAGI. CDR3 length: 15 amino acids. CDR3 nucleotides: TGTGCCAGCATCAAAACGGGTCTTACCAATCAGCCCCAGCATTTT. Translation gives CASIKTGLTNQPQHF.

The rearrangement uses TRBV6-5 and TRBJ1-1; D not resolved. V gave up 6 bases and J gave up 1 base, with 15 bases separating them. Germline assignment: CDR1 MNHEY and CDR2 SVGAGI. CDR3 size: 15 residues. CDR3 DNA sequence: TGTGCCAGCAGGATCTGGCCCCTGGGGAACACTGAAGCTTTCTTT. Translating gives CASRIWPLGNTEAFF.